A selection of T cell receptor beta chains follows, all from one sample in a study of cytomegalovirus exposure and HLA in healthy donors. Generated by immunoSEQ multiplex PCR, the TCRdb table keeps only in-frame clones and is missing some. The top ten clones hold approximately 4.3% of a sample with roughly 120,000 clones, 73% of them seen once. The sequenced sample consisted of PBMCs. The receptors shown here come from a man aged 60 to 69 in good health and CMV-seropositive. Each CDR3 is given with its conserved first and last residue. Fields, in order: CDR3 protein, CDR3 DNA, D gene, clone size, V gene, J gene. A D gene is named only where the DNA matches it firmly. Clone size is given for some rows only: seen once, a few or many times, or a class if the clone is expanded.

CDR3 protein: CASSGGSSYEQYF
CDR3 DNA: TGTGCCAGCAGTGGGGGCAGCTCCTACGAGCAGTACTTC
D gene: -
clone size: once
V gene: TRBV2
J gene: TRBJ2-7

CDR3 protein: CAWRVGETQYF
CDR3 DNA: TGTGCCTGGAGAGTCGGAGAGACCCAGTACTTC
D gene: -
clone size: -
V gene: TRBV30
J gene: TRBJ2-5

CDR3 protein: CASSSSSGNTIYF
CDR3 DNA: TGTGCCAGCAGTTCTAGCTCTGGAAACACCATATATTTT
D gene: -
clone size: -
V gene: TRBV28
J gene: TRBJ1-3

CDR3 protein: CASSPLTRSRFRNEQYF
CDR3 DNA: TGCGCCAGCAGCCCCCTGACCAGGTCGAGATTTCGGAACGAGCAGTACTTC
D gene: -
clone size: once
V gene: TRBV4-1
J gene: TRBJ2-7

CDR3 protein: CSVEGLPTGDNEKLFF
CDR3 DNA: TGCAGCGTTGAAGGCCTCCCGACAGGGGATAATGAAAAACTGTTTTTT
D gene: TRBD1
clone size: -
V gene: TRBV29-1
J gene: TRBJ1-4

CDR3 protein: CASSLFPSGLGNTEAFF
CDR3 DNA: TGTGCCAGCAGTTTATTCCCTTCCGGACTGGGGAACACTGAAGCTTTCTTT
D gene: -
clone size: -
V gene: TRBV28
J gene: TRBJ1-1

CDR3 protein: CASRLAATGYNSPLHF
CDR3 DNA: TGTGCCAGCAGGCTCGCGGCTACAGGGTATAATTCACCCCTCCACTTT
D gene: -
clone size: -
V gene: TRBV28
J gene: TRBJ1-6

CDR3 protein: CASSLRGTGETQSYEQYF
CDR3 DNA: TGTGCCAGCAGCCTAAGGGGGACAGGGGAAACCCAGTCCTACGAGCAGTACTTC
D gene: TRBD1
clone size: -
V gene: TRBV7-2
J gene: TRBJ2-7

CDR3 protein: CASILYRAGVTDTQYF
CDR3 DNA: TGTGCCAGCATCCTATACCGGGCGGGGGTAACAGATACGCAGTATTTT
D gene: TRBD2
clone size: -
V gene: TRBV7-8
J gene: TRBJ2-3

CDR3 protein: CASSHGTATSYEQYF
CDR3 DNA: TGTGCCAGCAGCCATGGGACAGCGACCTCCTACGAGCAGTACTTC
D gene: TRBD1
clone size: -
V gene: TRBV4-2
J gene: TRBJ2-7

CDR3 protein: CASGLAGGPDTQYF
CDR3 DNA: TGTGCCAGCGGGCTAGCGGGGGGCCCCGATACGCAGTATTTT
D gene: TRBD2
clone size: -
V gene: TRBV28
J gene: TRBJ2-3

CDR3 protein: CASSPAGQGQSYTF
CDR3 DNA: TGTGCCAGCAGCCCAGCTGGGCAGGGCCAAAGCTACACCTTC
D gene: -
clone size: -
V gene: TRBV7-3
J gene: TRBJ1-2

CDR3 protein: CASSQEAGSYEQYF
CDR3 DNA: TGTGCCAGCAGCCAAGAGGCAGGCTCCTACGAGCAGTACTTC
D gene: -
clone size: -
V gene: TRBV4-2
J gene: TRBJ2-7

CDR3 protein: CASSLDRPNTEAFF
CDR3 DNA: TGCGCCAGCTCCCTAGACAGACCGAACACTGAAGCTTTCTTT
D gene: -
clone size: -
V gene: TRBV5-1
J gene: TRBJ1-1

CDR3 protein: CAISENSLQADTQYF
CDR3 DNA: TGTGCCATCAGTGAGAACAGTCTCCAAGCAGATACGCAGTATTTT
D gene: -
clone size: -
V gene: TRBV10-3
J gene: TRBJ2-3

CDR3 protein: CASSQDRGDTIYF
CDR3 DNA: TGTGCCAGCAGCCAAGATCGGGGGGACACCATATATTTT
D gene: -
clone size: -
V gene: TRBV14
J gene: TRBJ1-3

CDR3 protein: CASSNSGTGFDTEAFF
CDR3 DNA: TGCGCCAGCAGCAACAGTGGGACAGGGTTTGATACTGAAGCTTTCTTT
D gene: TRBD1
clone size: -
V gene: TRBV5-1
J gene: TRBJ1-1

CDR3 protein: CASSVESGLGYTF
CDR3 DNA: TGTGCCAGCAGTGTAGAATCAGGGTTGGGCTACACCTTC
D gene: -
clone size: -
V gene: TRBV28
J gene: TRBJ1-2

CDR3 protein: CASSARTSGNEQYF
CDR3 DNA: TGTGCCAGCAGCGCTCGAACTAGCGGGAACGAGCAGTACTTC
D gene: TRBD2
clone size: -
V gene: TRBV28
J gene: TRBJ2-7

CDR3 protein: CASSLSSGSSYEQYF
CDR3 DNA: TGTGCCAGCAGTTTATCTAGCGGGAGCTCCTACGAGCAGTACTTC
D gene: TRBD2
clone size: -
V gene: TRBV28
J gene: TRBJ2-7

CDR3 protein: CASSVNGGAYNEQFF
CDR3 DNA: TGTGCCAGCAGTGTGAATGGGGGCGCCTACAATGAGCAGTTCTTC
D gene: -
clone size: -
V gene: TRBV6-1
J gene: TRBJ2-1

CDR3 protein: CASSRRDRDYEQYF
CDR3 DNA: TGCGCCAGCAGCCGCCGGGACAGGGACTACGAGCAGTACTTC
D gene: TRBD1
clone size: -
V gene: TRBV4-1
J gene: TRBJ2-7

CDR3 protein: CASSVDRGRSPLHF
CDR3 DNA: TGTGCCAGCAGCGTGGACAGGGGGAGGTCACCCCTCCACTTT
D gene: TRBD1
clone size: once
V gene: TRBV5-8
J gene: TRBJ1-6

CDR3 protein: CASSRTSGGIYEQYF
CDR3 DNA: TGCGCCAGCAGTCGTACTAGCGGGGGGATCTACGAGCAGTACTTC
D gene: TRBD2
clone size: -
V gene: TRBV5-1
J gene: TRBJ2-7

CDR3 protein: CASSPHVQGGEKLFF
CDR3 DNA: TGTGCCAGCAGTCCTCACGTACAGGGTGGGGAAAAACTGTTTTTT
D gene: -
clone size: -
V gene: TRBV28
J gene: TRBJ1-4

CDR3 protein: CASSSWEGGVSPLHF
CDR3 DNA: TGCGCCAGCAGCTCATGGGAGGGCGGCGTTTCACCCCTCCACTTT
D gene: -
clone size: -
V gene: TRBV10-2
J gene: TRBJ1-6

CDR3 protein: CASMLTEYQETQYF
CDR3 DNA: TGTGCCAGCATGTTAACAGAATACCAAGAGACCCAGTACTTC
D gene: -
clone size: -
V gene: TRBV2
J gene: TRBJ2-5

CDR3 protein: CASSQGGLSYEQYF
CDR3 DNA: TGCGCCAGCAGCCAAGGAGGGCTCTCCTACGAGCAGTACTTC
D gene: -
clone size: -
V gene: TRBV4-1
J gene: TRBJ2-7

CDR3 protein: CASRSAGGVDTQYF
CDR3 DNA: TGCGCCAGCAGGTCTGCGGGGGGGGTGGATACGCAGTATTTT
D gene: TRBD2
clone size: once
V gene: TRBV5-1
J gene: TRBJ2-3